This T cell receptor (beta chain) was sequenced during a study of siplizumab effects on memory and regulatory T cells. Findings and limits, study-wide: Roughly 75-96% of proliferating CD4+ or CD8+ clones lacked an assignable naive or memory phenotype.

V dropped 5 bases and J dropped 4 bases, with 13 bases sitting between them. Looked up from germline, CDR1 is LNHDA and CDR2 is SQIVND (reference sequence). CDR3 length: 14 amino acids. For this clone: What it binds is unknown.

Some 100,000 TCR templates per sample were assayed. The data were produced by immunoSEQ multiplex PCR, yet TCRdb's version contains in-frame clones alone and is incomplete. Among about 110,000 clones listed, around nine tenths were seen once. The sequenced sample consisted of CD4+ T cells sorted from blood. V and J are TRBV19 and TRBJ2-3; D perhaps matches TRBD2 (7 bases). This receptor was obtained from a human donor in good health. Written as DNA, the CDR3 is TGTGCCAGTAGTTCGACGGGGGGCCCAGATACGCAGTATTTT. This encodes CASSSTGGPDTQYF.